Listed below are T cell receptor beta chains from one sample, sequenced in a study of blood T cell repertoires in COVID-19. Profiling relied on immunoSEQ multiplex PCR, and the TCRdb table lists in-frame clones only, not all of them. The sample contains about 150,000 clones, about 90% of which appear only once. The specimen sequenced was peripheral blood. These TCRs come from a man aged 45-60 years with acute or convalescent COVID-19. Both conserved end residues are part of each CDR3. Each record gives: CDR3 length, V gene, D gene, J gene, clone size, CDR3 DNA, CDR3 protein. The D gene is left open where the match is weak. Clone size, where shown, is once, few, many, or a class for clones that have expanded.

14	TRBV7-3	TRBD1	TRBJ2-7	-	TGTGCCAGCAGCTTACTAGGACAGGGAAGCGAGCAGTACTTC	CASSLLGQGSEQYF
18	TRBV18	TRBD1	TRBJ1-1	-	TGTGCCAGCTCACCACAGGCTAGGGACAGGGGAAGGAACACTGAAGCTTTCTTT	CASSPQARDRGRNTEAFF
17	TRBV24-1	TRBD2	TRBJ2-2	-	TGTGCCACCAGTGAGTCTACTAGCGGGAAAAACACCGGGGAGCTGTTTTTT	CATSESTSGKNTGELFF
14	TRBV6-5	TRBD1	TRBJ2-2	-	TGTGCCAGCACTCGGGACAGAATAAACGGGGAGCTGTTTTTT	CASTRDRINGELFF
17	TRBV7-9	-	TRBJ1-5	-	TGTGCCAGCAGCTTCGTGGGGTTCGGGATCCTGGACCAGCCCCAGCATTTT	CASSFVGFGILDQPQHF
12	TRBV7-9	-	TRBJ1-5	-	TGTGCCAGCAGCTTAGGGGCTCAGCCCCAGCATTTT	CASSLGAQPQHF
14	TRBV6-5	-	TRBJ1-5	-	TGTGCCAGCAGTTATGGAGGGTTCAATCAGCCCCAGCATTTT	CASSYGGFNQPQHF
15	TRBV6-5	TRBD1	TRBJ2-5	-	TGTGCCAGCAAGTGGGACAGGGCGGTGGGGGAGACCCAGTACTTC	CASKWDRAVGETQYF
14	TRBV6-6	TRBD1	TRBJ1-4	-	TGTGCCAGCAGTTGGGGGACAGCAAATGAAAAACTGTTTTTT	CASSWGTANEKLFF
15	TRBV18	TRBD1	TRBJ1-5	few	TGTGCCAGCTCAATCGGGACAGCTTTAAATCAGCCCCAGCATTTT	CASSIGTALNQPQHF
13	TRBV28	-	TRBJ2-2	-	TGTGCCAGCAGTTTATCCATTACCGGGGAGCTGTTTTTT	CASSLSITGELFF
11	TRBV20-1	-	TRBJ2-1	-	TGCAGTGCTAGAGATCCGGATGAGCAGTTCTTC	CSARDPDEQFF
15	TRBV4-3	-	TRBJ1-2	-	TGCGCCAGCAGCCAAGCAACCGGACAGAACTATGGCTACACCTTC	CASSQATGQNYGYTF
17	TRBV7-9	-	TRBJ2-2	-	TGTGCCAGCAGCTTAGATTTCTCTGGGGCGGACACCGGGGAGCTGTTTTTT	CASSLDFSGADTGELFF
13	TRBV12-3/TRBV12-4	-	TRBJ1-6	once	TGTGCCAGCAGTATAGACAGATTTTCACCCCTCCACTTT	CASSIDRFSPLHF
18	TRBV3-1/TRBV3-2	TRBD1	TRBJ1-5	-	TGTGCCAGCAGCCTCGGACAGGGTTTTGCGGTGGGCAATCAGCCCCAGCATTTT	CASSLGQGFAVGNQPQHF
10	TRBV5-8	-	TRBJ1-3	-	TGTGCCCCGGGTGGAAACACCATATATTTT	CAPGGNTIYF
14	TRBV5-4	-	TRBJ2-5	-	TGTGCCAGCAGCTTGGGGCAGACACAAGAGACCCAGTACTTC	CASSLGQTQETQYF
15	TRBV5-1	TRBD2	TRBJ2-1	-	TGCGCCAGCAGCCGAGGGACTAGCGGGAGAGATGAGCAGTTCTTC	CASSRGTSGRDEQFF
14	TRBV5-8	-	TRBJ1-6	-	TGTGCCAGCAGCCTGACAGCTTATAATTCACCCCTCCACTTT	CASSLTAYNSPLHF
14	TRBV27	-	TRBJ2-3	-	TGTGCCAGCAGTTTATTACCACTCACAGATACGCAGTATTTT	CASSLLPLTDTQYF
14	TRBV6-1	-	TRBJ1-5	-	TGTGCCTCCCGAGCCCGGGAAACCAATCAGCCCCAGCATTTT	CASRARETNQPQHF
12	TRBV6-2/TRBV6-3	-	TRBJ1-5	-	TGTGCCAGCAGTCTCCAGGGCTCGCCCCAGCATTTT	CASSLQGSPQHF
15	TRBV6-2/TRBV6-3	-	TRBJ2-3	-	TGTGCCAGCAGCCTCAGGGAGCGGGTCACAGATACGCAGTATTTT	CASSLRERVTDTQYF
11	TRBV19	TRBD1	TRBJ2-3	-	TGTGCCACCTCAGGGGGTGGTACGCAGTATTTT	CATSGGGTQYF
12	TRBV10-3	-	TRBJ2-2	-	TGTGCCATCAGTAGCGGCACCGGGGAGCTGTTTTTT	CAISSGTGELFF
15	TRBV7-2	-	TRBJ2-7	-	TGTGCCAGCAGCTTAGCGGGCGGGTTCTCCTACGAGCAGTACTTC	CASSLAGGFSYEQYF
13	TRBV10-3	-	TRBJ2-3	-	TGTGCCATCAGTGATGGTCAGGGAGATACGCAGTATTTT	CAISDGQGDTQYF
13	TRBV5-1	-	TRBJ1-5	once	TGCGCCAGCAGCTTGGGTCAAAATCAGCCCCAGCATTTT	CASSLGQNQPQHF
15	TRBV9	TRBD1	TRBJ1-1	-	TGTGCCAGCAGCGGGGGACAGGCGGAGAACACTGAAGCTTTCTTT	CASSGGQAENTEAFF
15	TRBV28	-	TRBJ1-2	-	TGTGCCAGCAGTTTATTGGCGGGAATCGGAGGAGGCTACACCTTC	CASSLLAGIGGGYTF
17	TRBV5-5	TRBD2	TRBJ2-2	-	TGTGCCAGCAGCTTGGGGGCTAGCGGGAGCTGGACCGGGGAGCTGTTTTTT	CASSLGASGSWTGELFF
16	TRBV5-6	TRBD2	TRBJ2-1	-	TGTGCCAGCAGTTTGGGGCTAGCGGGGACCTACAATGAGCAGTTCTTC	CASSLGLAGTYNEQFF
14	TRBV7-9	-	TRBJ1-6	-	TGTGCCAGCAGCCACAAAGGGAGCGGATCACCCCTCCACTTT	CASSHKGSGSPLHF
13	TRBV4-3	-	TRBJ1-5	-	TGCGCCAGCAGCCAAGAAGAGAATCAGCCCCAGCATTTT	CASSQEENQPQHF
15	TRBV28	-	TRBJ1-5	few	TGTGCCAGCAGTTACCGAGGGGGTACCAATCAGCCCCAGCATTTT	CASSYRGGTNQPQHF
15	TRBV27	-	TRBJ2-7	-	TGTGCCAGCAGTTGGGGTAGCGGTCCGACCTACGAGCAGTACTTC	CASSWGSGPTYEQYF
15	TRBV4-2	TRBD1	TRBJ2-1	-	TGTGCCAGCAGCCAAGCGATTGGACAGGGCTATGAGCAGTTCTTC	CASSQAIGQGYEQFF
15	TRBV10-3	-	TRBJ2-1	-	TGTGCCATCAGGGACAGCTCAGGGGTCTACAATGAGCAGTTCTTC	CAIRDSSGVYNEQFF
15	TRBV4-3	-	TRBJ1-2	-	TGCGCCAGCAGCCAAGATACAGGGCAGACGAATGGCTACACCTTC	CASSQDTGQTNGYTF
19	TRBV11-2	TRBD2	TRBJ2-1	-	TGTGCCAGCAGCTTAGATCTAACCCCGGCTAGCGGGAACTACAATGAGCAGTTCTTC	CASSLDLTPASGNYNEQFF
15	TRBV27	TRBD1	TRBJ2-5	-	TGTGCCAGCAGTTTATCTACAGGGGTGCGGGAGACCCAGTACTTC	CASSLSTGVRETQYF
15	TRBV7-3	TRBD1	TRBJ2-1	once	TGTGCCAGCAGTCCCGGACAGGGAGGCTACAATGAGCAGTTCTTC	CASSPGQGGYNEQFF
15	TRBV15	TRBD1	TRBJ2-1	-	TGTGCCACCAGCAGAGGGGACAGGGGGCCCAATGAGCAGTTCTTC	CATSRGDRGPNEQFF
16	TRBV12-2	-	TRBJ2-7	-	TGTGCAAGTCGCTTAGGACTAGCGGGAGTTTACCACGAGCAGTACTTC	CASRLGLAGVYHEQYF
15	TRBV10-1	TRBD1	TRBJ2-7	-	TGCGCCAGCAGTCCCGGGACAGGGACCCCCTACGAGCAGTACTTC	CASSPGTGTPYEQYF
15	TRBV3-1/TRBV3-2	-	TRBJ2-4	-	TGTGCCAGCAGCCAAGTCGGCACAGGGCCCCACATTCAGTACTTC	CASSQVGTGPHIQYF
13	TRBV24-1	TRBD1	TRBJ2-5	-	TGTGCCACCAGTCCGACAGGGAAAGAGACCCAGTACTTC	CATSPTGKETQYF
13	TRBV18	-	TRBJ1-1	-	TGTGCCAGCTCCTCCGAGGGGAACACTGAAGCTTTCTTT	CASSSEGNTEAFF
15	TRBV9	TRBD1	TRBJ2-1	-	TGTGCCAGCAGCGTAGGACAGGGGTTCCTCAATGAGCAGTTCTTC	CASSVGQGFLNEQFF
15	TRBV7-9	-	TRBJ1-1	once	TGTGCCAGCAGCCCCCTGGGAGGGGGGACAAATGAAGCTTTCTTT	CASSPLGGGTNEAFF
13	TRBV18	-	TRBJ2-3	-	TGTGCCAGCTCAGCGGGGTACACAGATACGCAGTATTTT	CASSAGYTDTQYF
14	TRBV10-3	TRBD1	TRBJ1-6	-	TGTGCCATCAGATCTCAGGGGGGTAATTCACCCCTCCACTTT	CAIRSQGGNSPLHF
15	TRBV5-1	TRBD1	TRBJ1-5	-	TGCGCCAGCAGACCGACAGGGGAAAGCAATCAGCCCCAGCATTTT	CASRPTGESNQPQHF
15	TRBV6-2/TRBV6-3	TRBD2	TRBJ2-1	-	TGTGCCAGCAGTTACGTAGCGGGGGGCTACAATGAGCAGTTCTTC	CASSYVAGGYNEQFF